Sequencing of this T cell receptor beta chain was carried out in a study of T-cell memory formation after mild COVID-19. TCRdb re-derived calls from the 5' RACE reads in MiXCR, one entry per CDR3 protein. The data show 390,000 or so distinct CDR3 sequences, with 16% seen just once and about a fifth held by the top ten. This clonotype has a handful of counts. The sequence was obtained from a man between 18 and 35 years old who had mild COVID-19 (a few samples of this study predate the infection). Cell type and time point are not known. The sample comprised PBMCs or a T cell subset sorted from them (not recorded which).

CDR3 bases: TGCGCCAGCAGCCAAGATGAGGGGTGGGGAACTGAAGCTTTCTTT. This sequence encodes CASSQDEGWGTEAFF. The rearrangement links TRBV4-3 to TRBJ1-1; possibly TRBD1 for D (5 bases). The germline V gene encodes CDR1 LGHNA and CDR2 YSLEER. V was trimmed by 0 bases and J by 5 bases, leaving 13 bases between them. This CDR3 region has 15 residues.